This entry features one T cell receptor (beta chain) sequence. Antigen unknown. The TCR library protocol attached unique molecular identifiers to the individual cDNA molecules. From the 5' RACE reads, TCRdb called clonotypes with MiXCR, one entry per CDR3 protein. The sample comprises about 43,000 distinct CDR3 sequences, about a tenth of which are singletons, and about a tenth rests with the top ten. This specimen comes from a study of early T cells in non-severe SARS-CoV-2 infection. Study context: Sequencing used unsorted whole-blood bulk RNA, so chains lack pairing. Study-wide points: Database matching using VDJdb favored anti-spike CD8 responses, with private and CD4 specificities left missing.

The germline V gene has CDR1 SGHTA and CDR2 FQGNSA. Trimming removed 1 base from V and 12 bases from J, with 8 bases in between. The length of the CDR3 is 11 residues. Sequencing was carried out using whole blood. This clonotype was sampled from an adult who was a healthcare worker with PCR-confirmed SARS-CoV-2 infection or an uninfected control (not recorded which). The chain has TRBV7-2 and TRBJ2-3; weak D call: TRBD1 (5 bases). The CDR3 here is CASSLEGSQYF. CDR3 DNA: TGTGCCAGCAGCTTAGAGGGGTCCCAGTATTTT.